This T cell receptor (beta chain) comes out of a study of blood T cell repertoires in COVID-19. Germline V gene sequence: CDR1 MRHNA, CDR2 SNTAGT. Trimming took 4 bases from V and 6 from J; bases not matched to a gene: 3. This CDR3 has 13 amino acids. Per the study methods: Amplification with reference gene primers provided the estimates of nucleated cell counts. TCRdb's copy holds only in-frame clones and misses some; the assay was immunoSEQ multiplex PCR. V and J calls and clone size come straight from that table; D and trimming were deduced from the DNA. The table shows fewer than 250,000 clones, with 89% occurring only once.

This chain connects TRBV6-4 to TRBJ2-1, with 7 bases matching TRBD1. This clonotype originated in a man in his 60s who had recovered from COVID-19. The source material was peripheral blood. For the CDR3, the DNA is TGTGCCAGCAGTGCTAACAGGGGCAATGAGCAGTTCTTC. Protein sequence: CASSANRGNEQFF.